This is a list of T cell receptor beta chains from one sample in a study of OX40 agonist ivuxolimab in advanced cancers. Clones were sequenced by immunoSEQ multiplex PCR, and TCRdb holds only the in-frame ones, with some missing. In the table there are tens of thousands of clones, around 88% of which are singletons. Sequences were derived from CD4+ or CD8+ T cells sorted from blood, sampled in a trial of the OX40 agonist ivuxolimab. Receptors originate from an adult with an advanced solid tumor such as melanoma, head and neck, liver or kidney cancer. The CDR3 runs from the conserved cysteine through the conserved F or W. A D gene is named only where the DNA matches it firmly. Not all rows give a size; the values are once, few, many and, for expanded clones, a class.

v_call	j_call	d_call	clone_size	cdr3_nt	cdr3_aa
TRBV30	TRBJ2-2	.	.	TGTGCCTGGAGTGTGCAGGGAAACACCGGGGAGCTGTTTTTT	CAWSVQGNTGELFF
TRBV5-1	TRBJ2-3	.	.	TGCGCCAGCAGCTTGTGGGGGCTTGAGACAGATACGCAGTATTTT	CASSLWGLETDTQYF
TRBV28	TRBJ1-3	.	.	TGTGCCAGCAGTTTAATGGGCAGGGGCATCTCTGGAAACACCATATATTTT	CASSLMGRGISGNTIYF
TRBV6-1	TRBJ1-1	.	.	TGTGCCAGCAGTGCGGGGAACACTGAAGCTTTCTTT	CASSAGNTEAFF
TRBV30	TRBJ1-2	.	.	TGTGCCTGGATAAGGCAGGGCTATGGCTACACCTTC	CAWIRQGYGYTF
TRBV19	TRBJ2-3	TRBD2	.	TGTGCCAGTAGCACCGGGACTAGCGGACCCACAGATACGCAGTATTTT	CASSTGTSGPTDTQYF
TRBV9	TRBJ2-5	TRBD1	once	TGTGCCAGCAGCCAGGGGGCGGGAGAGACCCAGTACTTC	CASSQGAGETQYF
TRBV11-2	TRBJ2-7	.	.	TGTGCCAGCAGCTTCCTACCGCGAGGAGTCGCCGAGCAGTACTTC	CASSFLPRGVAEQYF
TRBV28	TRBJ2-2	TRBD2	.	TGTGCCAGCAGTCCCCTGACTAGCGGGAGGGTTACCGGGGAGCTGTTTTTT	CASSPLTSGRVTGELFF
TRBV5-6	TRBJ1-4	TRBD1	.	TGTGCCAGCAGCACCCTGATTCGCGCCGGGACAGCCCATGAAAAACTGTTTTTT	CASSTLIRAGTAHEKLFF
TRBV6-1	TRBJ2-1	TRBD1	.	TGTGCCAGCAGCCCAGACAGGGGAGCCGGCCTGTTCTTC	CASSPDRGAGLFF
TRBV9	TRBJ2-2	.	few	TGTGCCAGCACCGCCCCGAACACCGGGGAGCTGTTTTTT	CASTAPNTGELFF
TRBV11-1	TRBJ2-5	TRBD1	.	TGTGCCAGCAGCTACCAACAGGGGCTGGAGACCCAGTACTTC	CASSYQQGLETQYF
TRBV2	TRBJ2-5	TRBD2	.	TGTGCCAGCAGTGAAGGGGGGGGACTAGCGGGAGAGAGAGAGACCCAGTACTTC	CASSEGGGLAGERETQYF
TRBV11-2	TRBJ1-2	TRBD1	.	TGTGCCAGCAGCGTAAGACCAGGGACAGGTTATGGCTACACCTTC	CASSVRPGTGYGYTF
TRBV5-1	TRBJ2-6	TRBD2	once	TGCGCCAGCAGCCGCATAGCGGGAGCTGGGGCCAACGTCCTGACTTTC	CASSRIAGAGANVLTF
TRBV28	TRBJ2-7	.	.	TGTGCCAGCAGTCTTGACGGACCCTACGAGCAGCACTTC	CASSLDGPYEQHF
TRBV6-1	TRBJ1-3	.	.	TGTGCCAGCAGTGACCGCCAAACGATCGGCCGATACACCATATATTTT	CASSDRQTIGRYTIYF
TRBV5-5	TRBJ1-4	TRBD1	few	TGTGCCAGCAGGGCCGGGACAGTGGCCGTCGGTAATGAAAAACTGTTTTTT	CASRAGTVAVGNEKLFF
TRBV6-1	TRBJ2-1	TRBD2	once	TGTGCCAGCAGTGGCTTAGCGGGAGGGTACAATGAGCAGTTCTTC	CASSGLAGGYNEQFF
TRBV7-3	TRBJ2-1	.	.	TGTGCCAGCAGCACAACTGGGGGAACGGAGCAGTTCTTC	CASSTTGGTEQFF
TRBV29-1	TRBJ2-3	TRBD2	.	TGCAGCGAGAGAGCGGGAGTGACAGATACGCAGTATTTT	CSERAGVTDTQYF
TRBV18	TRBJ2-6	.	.	TGTGCCAGCTACGGGACATTACAAAGTCGGGCCAACGTCCTGACTTTC	CASYGTLQSRANVLTF
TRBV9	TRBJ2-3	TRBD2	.	TGTGCCAGCAGCGTGGGAGGGAGGCCGTCAGATACGCAGTATTTT	CASSVGGRPSDTQYF
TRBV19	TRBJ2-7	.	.	TGTGCCAGTAGTATAGAGCTAGCAGCTACCTACGAGCAGTACTTC	CASSIELAATYEQYF
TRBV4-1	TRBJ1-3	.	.	TGCGCCAGCAGCCCGCGGGGAGTACAGGGCTTCTCTGGAAACACCATATATTTT	CASSPRGVQGFSGNTIYF
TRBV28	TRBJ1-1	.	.	TGTGCCAGCAGCGATCGGCAGAACACTGAAGCTTTCTTT	CASSDRQNTEAFF
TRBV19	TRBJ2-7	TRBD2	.	TGTGCCAGTAGTCTAATTGGGGCTAGCGGAGACTACGAGCAGTACTTC	CASSLIGASGDYEQYF
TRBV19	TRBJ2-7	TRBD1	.	TGTGCCAGTAGTATGGGGACAGCCTCCTACGAGCAGTACTTC	CASSMGTASYEQYF
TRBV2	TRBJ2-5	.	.	TGTGCCAGCAAAAGGGAGTGGGGTCAAGAGACCCAGTACTTC	CASKREWGQETQYF
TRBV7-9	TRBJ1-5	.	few	TGTGCCAGCAGCTTAGCGGGTAGCAATCAGCCCCAGCATTTT	CASSLAGSNQPQHF
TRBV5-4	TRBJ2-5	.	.	TGTGCCAGCCATGGGGGGCCGTTGATGGGTCTTCCCCAAGAGACCCAGTACTTC	CASHGGPLMGLPQETQYF
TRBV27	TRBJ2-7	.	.	TGTGCCAGCAGTTTACAAATAGGGACCCCCTACGAGCAGTACTTC	CASSLQIGTPYEQYF
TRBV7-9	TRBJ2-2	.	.	TGTGCCAGCAACCCCACGTCGGGGGCCGGGGAGCTGTTTTTT	CASNPTSGAGELFF
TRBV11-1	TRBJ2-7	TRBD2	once	TGTGCCAGCAGCCGTACGGGAGGACTCTCCTACGAGCAGTACTTC	CASSRTGGLSYEQYF
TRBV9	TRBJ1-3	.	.	TGTGCCAGCAGCGTAGAGAGTGTATCTGGAAACACCATATATTTT	CASSVESVSGNTIYF
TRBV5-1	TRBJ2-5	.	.	TGCGCCAGCAGCCTCCAGGGCGAGGTGTACCAAGAGACCCAGTACTTC	CASSLQGEVYQETQYF
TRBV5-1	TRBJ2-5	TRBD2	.	TGCGCCAGCAGCTTGGGACTAGCGGGAGGTCTGGAGACCCAGTACTTC	CASSLGLAGGLETQYF
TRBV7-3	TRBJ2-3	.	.	TGTGCCAGCAGCTTATCCTCGGCGGGGAAAGGCGGCACAGATACGCAGTATTTT	CASSLSSAGKGGTDTQYF
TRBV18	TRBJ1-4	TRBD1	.	TGTGCCAGCTCACCCCGGGACAGCCTCATAGGTGAAAAACTGTTTTTT	CASSPRDSLIGEKLFF
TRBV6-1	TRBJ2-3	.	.	TGTGCCAGCAGAGACGTCCTCCCCACAGATACGCAGTATTTT	CASRDVLPTDTQYF
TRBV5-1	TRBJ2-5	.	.	TGCGCCAGCAGCATAGCGGTCCAAGAGACCCAGTACTTC	CASSIAVQETQYF
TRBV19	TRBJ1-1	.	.	TGTGCCAGTAGTATTGAGAAACAGAGGAACACTGAAGCTTTCTTT	CASSIEKQRNTEAFF
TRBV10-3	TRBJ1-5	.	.	TGTGCCAGCAGCCTTGACCCTAAAAATCAGCCCCAGCATTTT	CASSLDPKNQPQHF
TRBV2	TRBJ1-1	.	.	TGTGCCAGCAGGCCAACAAGGGACACTGAAGCTTTCTTT	CASRPTRDTEAFF
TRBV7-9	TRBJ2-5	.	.	TGTGCCAGCAGCTCGGCAGGAGGGTTGAAGACCCAGTACTTC	CASSSAGGLKTQYF
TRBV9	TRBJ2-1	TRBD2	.	TGTGCCAGCAGCGTAAAACTAGCGGACAATGAGCAGTTCTTC	CASSVKLADNEQFF
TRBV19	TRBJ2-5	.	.	TGTGCCAGTAGTGCCCAAGAGACCCAGTACTTC	CASSAQETQYF
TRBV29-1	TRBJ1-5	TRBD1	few	TGCAGCGTTGCAGTGACAGGGGGACAGCCCCAGCATTTT	CSVAVTGGQPQHF
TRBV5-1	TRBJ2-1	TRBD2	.	TGCGCCAGCAGCTTGGCCCTGGGACTAGCGTTTAATGAGCAGTTCTTC	CASSLALGLAFNEQFF
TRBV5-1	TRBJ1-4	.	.	TGCGCCAGCAGCCGGGGGGGAGTCGAAAAACTGTTTTTT	CASSRGGVEKLFF
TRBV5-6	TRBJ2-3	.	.	TGTGCCAGCAGCTTGGGCCACAGCGTGGGTACGCAGTATTTT	CASSLGHSVGTQYF
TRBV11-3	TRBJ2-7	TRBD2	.	TGTGCCAGCAGCGGACTAGCGGGAGACTACGAGCAGTACTTC	CASSGLAGDYEQYF